These T cell receptor beta chains were read from a single sample in a study of T cell repertoires in cytomegalovirus infection. One entry per CDR3 protein, called by TCRdb with MiXCR from the reads. This sample has about 230,000 distinct CDR3 sequences, with approximately 22% found just once. Sequencing input: CD8+ T cells from PBMCs. Every receptor here comes from a human donor in good health (CMV status not recorded). Some clones in this sample may be carry-over from other donors' samples. Both conserved end residues are part of each CDR3. Fields, in order: J gene, D gene, clone size, V gene, CDR3 protein, CDR3 DNA. The D gene is left open where the match is weak. Clone size, where shown, is once, few, many, or a class for clones that have expanded.

TRBJ2-6 | NA | NA | TRBV12-3/TRBV12-4 | CASRFSGANVLTF | TGTGCCAGCAGGTTCTCTGGGGCCAACGTCCTGACTTTC
TRBJ2-1 | TRBD1 | NA | TRBV28 | CASSLWGQGSGNEQFF | TGTGCCAGCAGTTTATGGGGACAGGGAAGTGGCAATGAGCAGTTCTTC
TRBJ2-1 | NA | NA | TRBV27 | CASSSRGVIYRQFF | TGTGCCAGCAGTTCAAGGGGGGTTATTTATAGGCAGTTCTTC
TRBJ2-3 | NA | NA | TRBV12-3/TRBV12-4 | CASSLFVGVRPQYF | TGTGCCAGCAGTTTATTTGTAGGAGTCCGCCCGCAGTATTTT
TRBJ2-3 | NA | many | TRBV7-6 | CASSSPLTGPGDTQYF | TGTGCCAGCAGCTCCCCCTTGACGGGCCCGGGGGATACGCAGTATTTT
TRBJ2-1 | NA | few | TRBV6-6 | CATRSLEQFF | TGTGCCACCAGGTCTCTTGAGCAGTTCTTC
TRBJ2-7 | NA | many | TRBV7-6 | CASSLNNYEQYF | TGTGCCAGCAGCCTTAACAACTACGAGCAGTACTTC
TRBJ1-2 | NA | NA | TRBV2 | CASSDLGSGDVHGYTF | TGTGCCAGCAGCGACCTTGGGAGCGGGGACGTACATGGCTACACCTTC
TRBJ1-1 | NA | many | TRBV7-2 | CASSLVGAPETIYTEAFF | TGTGCCAGCAGCTTAGTTGGGGCCCCGGAGACAATCTACACTGAAGCTTTCTTT
TRBJ2-4 | NA | NA | TRBV28 | CASSGPPGATKNIQYF | TGTGCCAGCAGTGGGCCTCCCGGGGCGACCAAAAACATTCAGTACTTC
TRBJ1-1 | TRBD1 | NA | TRBV7-6 | CASSPQGADTEAFF | TGTGCCAGCAGTCCACAGGGGGCTGACACTGAAGCTTTCTTT
TRBJ1-2 | TRBD1 | many | TRBV7-2 | CASSFGTGDGYTF | TGTGCCAGCAGCTTCGGAACAGGGGATGGCTACACCTTC
TRBJ2-7 | TRBD1 | few | TRBV20-1 | CSARDRDRGGRYEQYF | TGCAGTGCTAGAGACCGGGACAGGGGGGGTCGATACGAGCAGTACTTC
TRBJ1-5 | NA | many | TRBV4-2 | CASSQDPEGRPQGQPQHF | TGTGCCAGCAGCCAAGACCCGGAGGGGAGGCCTCAGGGTCAGCCCCAGCATTTT
TRBJ1-2 | NA | many | TRBV11-3 | CASSLVERVRRVDGYTF | TGTGCCAGCAGCTTAGTAGAAAGGGTCCGCAGGGTGGACGGCTACACCTTC
TRBJ1-2 | NA | few | TRBV10-3 | CAISEGWGQGREDYGYTF | TGTGCCATCAGTGAAGGATGGGGGCAGGGACGGGAAGACTATGGCTACACCTTC
TRBJ1-1 | TRBD1 | many | TRBV2 | CASSSLRGQGNTEAFF | TGTGCCAGCAGCTCCCTTAGGGGACAGGGGAACACTGAAGCTTTCTTT
TRBJ1-5 | TRBD1 | NA | TRBV2 | CASSVEGGSNQPQHF | TGTGCCAGCAGTGTTGAAGGGGGCTCAAATCAGCCCCAGCATTTT
TRBJ2-2 | NA | few | TRBV7-9 | CASSLGASIDTGELFF | TGTGCCAGCAGCTTAGGGGCTAGTATCGACACCGGGGAGCTGTTTTTT
TRBJ2-7 | NA | many | TRBV28 | CASSLGGQTGYEQYF | TGTGCCAGCAGTTTAGGGGGGCAAACCGGGTACGAGCAGTACTTC
TRBJ1-1 | NA | NA | TRBV27 | CASRGAGGNTEAFF | TGTGCCAGCCGGGGGGCGGGGGGCAATACTGAAGCTTTCTTT
TRBJ1-1 | NA | few | TRBV28 | CASSSSTGWDTEAFF | TGTGCCAGCAGTTCCTCGACAGGTTGGGACACTGAAGCTTTCTTT
TRBJ1-1 | TRBD1 | many | TRBV7-6 | CASSLAPGGRTEAFF | TGTGCCAGCAGCTTAGCCCCAGGGGGCAGAACTGAAGCTTTCTTT
TRBJ2-2 | NA | few | TRBV4-2 | CASSQLTGELFF | TGTGCCAGCAGCCAACTCACCGGGGAGCTGTTTTTT
TRBJ2-7 | NA | NA | TRBV2 | CASSSGFRYSYEQYF | TGTGCCTCCAGCAGCGGTTTCAGATATTCCTACGAGCAGTACTTC
TRBJ2-1 | NA | few | TRBV28 | CAIKATGLTYNEQFF | TGTGCCATCAAGGCCACCGGGCTCACCTACAATGAGCAGTTCTTC
TRBJ2-6 | TRBD1 | few | TRBV10-2 | CASSEARGSLAGANVLTF | TGCGCCAGCAGTGAGGCCAGGGGGTCCCTTGCTGGGGCCAACGTCCTGACTTTC
TRBJ2-3 | TRBD2 | many | TRBV7-2 | CASSSKPGLAGADTQYF | TGTGCCAGCAGCTCAAAACCTGGACTAGCGGGGGCGGATACGCAGTATTTT
TRBJ2-1 | NA | few | TRBV7-9 | CASSLTEEYNEQFF | TGTGCCAGCAGCTTAACAGAAGAATACAATGAGCAGTTCTTC
TRBJ2-1 | NA | NA | TRBV5-4 | CASSFGDTYNEQFF | TGTGCCAGCAGCTTTGGGGACACTTACAATGAGCAGTTCTTC
TRBJ2-1 | TRBD1 | NA | TRBV4-1 | CASSQGNRGLYNEQFF | TGCGCCAGCAGCCAAGGCAACAGGGGTCTATACAATGAGCAGTTCTTC
TRBJ2-3 | NA | NA | TRBV12-3/TRBV12-4 | CASSFGPDTQYF | TGTGCCAGCAGTTTTGGGCCTGATACGCAGTATTTT
TRBJ1-1 | NA | few | TRBV29-1 | CSVETYMNTEAFF | TGCAGCGTTGAAACCTACATGAACACTGAAGCTTTCTTT
TRBJ2-2 | TRBD1 | many | TRBV12-5 | CASGHGTVAEGELFF | TGTGCTAGTGGTCACGGGACAGTCGCGGAAGGGGAGCTGTTTTTT
TRBJ2-7 | TRBD1 | many | TRBV28 | CASSLWDRAIYEQYF | TGTGCCAGCAGTTTATGGGACAGGGCAATCTACGAGCAGTACTTC